This T cell receptor (beta chain) was identified in a study of T cell responses to AZD1222 COVID-19 vaccine. The protocol was immunoSEQ multiplex PCR, while the TCRdb copy is restricted to in-frame clones and leaves out a portion. The sample yields 75,000 to 100,000 clones, 75% to 90% seen once. Trimming took 10 bases from V and 1 from J; bases not matched to a gene: 11. Germline V gene sequence: CDR1 KGHDR, CDR2 SFDVKD. This CDR3 has 16 amino acids. General observations from the study: An increase in Spike-specific TCR breadth and depth was observed after two AZD1222 doses.

As concerns this clone: Its antigen remains unknown.

The chain employs TRBV24-1 and TRBJ2-7; TRBD2 matches at 11 bases. The receptor comes from an adult in good health. The sample was peripheral blood, taken on day 0 of AZD1222 vaccination. The CDR3 region is CATVGVAGGLSYEQYF. In nucleotides, the CDR3 is TGTGCCACGGTAGGGGTAGCGGGGGGGCTATCCTACGAGCAGTACTTC.